Listed below are T cell receptor beta chains from one sample, sequenced in a study of shared clonotypes between healthy human individuals. Profiling relied on immunoSEQ multiplex PCR, and the TCRdb table lists in-frame clones only, not all of them. The sample yields some 2.1 million clones, just under 95% seen once. Sequenced input: naive CD8+ T cells sorted from blood. Receptors originate from a man between 18 and 35 years old in good health. Each CDR3 is given with its conserved first and last residue. Fields, in order: J gene, V gene, D gene, clone size, CDR3 DNA, CDR3 protein. A D gene is named only where the DNA matches it firmly. Some rows have no size entry. The others give once, few or many, or a class for an expanded clone.

TRBJ2-2	TRBV6-5	-	-	TGTGCCAGCAGTTACTCGAACGGTGGCACCGGGGAGCTGTTTTTT	CASSYSNGGTGELFF
TRBJ1-2	TRBV11-2	-	-	TGTGCCAGCAGCTCAAGGGATAACTATGGCTACACCTTC	CASSSRDNYGYTF
TRBJ2-3	TRBV2	TRBD1	-	TGTGCCAGCAGATGGACAGGGGGCGCGGATACGCAGTATTTT	CASRWTGGADTQYF
TRBJ2-1	TRBV9	TRBD2	-	TGTGCCAGCAGCGTAGCTAGCGGGGGAGGAAGTGAGCAGTTCTTC	CASSVASGGGSEQFF
TRBJ2-5	TRBV2	TRBD1	-	TGTGCCAGCAGTCAGACAGGGGGCTGGGAGACCCAGTACTTC	CASSQTGGWETQYF
TRBJ1-1	TRBV5-1	-	-	TGCGCCAGCAGCTCAGACTTCCGGAGGATGGACACTGAAGCTTTCTTT	CASSSDFRRMDTEAFF
TRBJ2-5	TRBV9	-	-	TGTGCCAGCAGCGTAGAGTCGAGCCCGGACACCCAGTACTTC	CASSVESSPDTQYF
TRBJ2-1	TRBV25-1	TRBD2	-	TGTGCCAGCGGCGGGGGGGAATACAATGAGCAGTTCTTC	CASGGGEYNEQFF
TRBJ1-2	TRBV5-5	-	-	TGTGCCAGCAGCTTGGTGCCGGCCGCTAACTATGGCTACACCTTC	CASSLVPAANYGYTF
TRBJ1-4	TRBV7-9	-	-	TGTGCCAGCAGCCCCCGGGGGGGGGCCTGGGAAAAACTGTTTTTT	CASSPRGGAWEKLFF
TRBJ2-1	TRBV4-1	-	-	TGCGCCAGCAGCCAAGATCAAAAGGAGCAGTTCTTC	CASSQDQKEQFF
TRBJ2-1	TRBV2	TRBD2	-	TGTGCCAGCAGTGAAGCGCTTCGGGTAGCGGGGGACAATGAGCAGTTCTTC	CASSEALRVAGDNEQFF
TRBJ2-3	TRBV7-3	-	-	TGTGCCAGCAGCCCAGGAGCGCCAGATACGCAGTATTTT	CASSPGAPDTQYF
TRBJ2-7	TRBV2	TRBD1	-	TGTGCCAGCGGACCGGGACAGGGGGCTTACGAGCAGTACTTC	CASGPGQGAYEQYF
TRBJ2-2	TRBV19	TRBD2	-	TGTGCCAGTAGTATAATAACTAGCGGGGGGAACACCGGGGAGCTGTTTTTT	CASSIITSGGNTGELFF
TRBJ2-2	TRBV6-1	-	once	TGTGCCAGCAGTGAATTACTCTTTGGGGAAGGAGGGGAGCTGTTTTTT	CASSELLFGEGGELFF
TRBJ1-1	TRBV9	-	once	TGTGCCAGCAGCGTAGTAGGGGAGCCTATGAACACTGAAGCTTTCTTT	CASSVVGEPMNTEAFF
TRBJ2-7	TRBV18	-	-	TGTGCCAGCTCACAAGGTAGGGTGGCCTACGAGCAGTACTTC	CASSQGRVAYEQYF
TRBJ2-1	TRBV6-5	TRBD1	-	TGTGCCAGCAGTTACGGGAACAGGGGTGATGAGCAGTTCTTC	CASSYGNRGDEQFF
TRBJ1-1	TRBV25-1	-	-	TGTGCCAGCAGTGCCCAAGCAGGGGACACTGAAGCTTTCTTT	CASSAQAGDTEAFF
TRBJ2-1	TRBV30	-	-	TGTGCCTGGAGTGTTACAGGGGAGCAGTTCTTC	CAWSVTGEQFF
TRBJ1-2	TRBV5-6	TRBD1	-	TGTGCCAGCAGCATGGACAGGGAGCCCTATGGCTACACCTTC	CASSMDREPYGYTF
TRBJ1-6	TRBV9	-	-	TGTGCCAGCAGCGGGGCAGACGGTAATTCACCCCTCCACTTT	CASSGADGNSPLHF
TRBJ2-3	TRBV9	TRBD1	-	TGTGCCAGCAGCGTAGGAACAGGGGGCACAGATACGCAGTATTTT	CASSVGTGGTDTQYF
TRBJ2-1	TRBV7-9	TRBD1	-	TGTGCCAGCAGTGTCCGTGCGGGGACAGGAGATTACAATGAGCAGTTCTTC	CASSVRAGTGDYNEQFF
TRBJ2-1	TRBV27	TRBD1	-	TGTGCCAGCAGGTCGACAGGGGAAGGATCCTACAATGAGCAGTTCTTC	CASRSTGEGSYNEQFF
TRBJ1-2	TRBV4-3	-	-	TGCGCCAGCAGCCAAGAAGTCCTTTCCCCCTACACCTTC	CASSQEVLSPYTF
TRBJ1-1	TRBV2	-	-	TGTGCCAGCAGTGAATTTTCGGGCCCGAACACTGAAGCTTTCTTT	CASSEFSGPNTEAFF